This TCR beta chain came from a study of blood T cell repertoires in COVID-19. Study-wide background: Italy, Spain and the United States were the sources of the convalescent and acute COVID-19 samples. The cDNA or gDNA used as material had been derived from T cells, B-cell-depleted T cells, or PBMCs.

Under the authors' procedure: Amplification of reference gene primers provided the estimated nucleated cell counts. Sequenced by immunoSEQ multiplex PCR; TCRdb stores in-frame clones only, minus some. For V, J and clone size, that table is used; D and trimming come from the DNA. Of 140,000 or so clones listed, more than 65% are singletons. Germline V CDR1 and CDR2: SGDLS, YYNGEE. CDR3 length: 16 residues. V was clipped by 1 base and J by 4 bases, with 17 bases between them. This chain connects TRBV9 to TRBJ2-5, with a tentative D call TRBD2 (7 bases). The specimen was peripheral blood. The origin of this receptor is a man aged 60 to 69 with active or convalescent COVID-19. This CDR3 is CASSVRRGGERETQYF. CDR3 sequence (DNA): TGTGCCAGCAGCGTAAGGAGGGGGGGTGAACGAGAGACCCAGTACTTC.